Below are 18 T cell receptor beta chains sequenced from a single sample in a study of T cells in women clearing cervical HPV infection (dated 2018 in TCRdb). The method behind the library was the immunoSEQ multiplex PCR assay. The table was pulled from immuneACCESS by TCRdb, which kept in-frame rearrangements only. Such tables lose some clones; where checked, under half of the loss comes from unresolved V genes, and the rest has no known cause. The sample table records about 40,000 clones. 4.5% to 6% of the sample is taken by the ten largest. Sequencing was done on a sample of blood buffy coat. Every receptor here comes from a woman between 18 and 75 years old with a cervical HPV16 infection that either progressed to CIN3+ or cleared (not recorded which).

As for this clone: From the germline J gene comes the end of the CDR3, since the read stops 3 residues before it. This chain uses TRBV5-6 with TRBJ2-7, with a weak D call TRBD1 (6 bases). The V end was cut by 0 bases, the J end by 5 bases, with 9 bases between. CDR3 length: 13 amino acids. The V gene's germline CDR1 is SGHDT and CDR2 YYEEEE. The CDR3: CASSLDRANEQYF. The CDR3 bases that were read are TGTGCCAGCAGCTTGGACAGGGCTAACGAG. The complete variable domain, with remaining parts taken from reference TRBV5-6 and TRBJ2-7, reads DAGVTQSPTHLIKTRGQQVTLRCSPKSGHDTVSWYQQALGQGPQFIFQYYEEEERQRGNFPDRFSGHQFPNYSSELNVNALLLGDSALYLCASSLDRANEQYFGPGTRLTVT.

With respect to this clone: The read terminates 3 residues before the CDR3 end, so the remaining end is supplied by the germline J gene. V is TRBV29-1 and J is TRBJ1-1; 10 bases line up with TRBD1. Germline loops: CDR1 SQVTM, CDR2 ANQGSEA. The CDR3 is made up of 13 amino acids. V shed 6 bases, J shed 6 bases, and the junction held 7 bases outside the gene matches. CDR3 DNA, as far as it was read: TGCAGCGTCAAAGACAGGGGGCAGGCTGAA. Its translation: CSVKDRGQAE. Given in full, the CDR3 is CSVKDRGQAEAFF.

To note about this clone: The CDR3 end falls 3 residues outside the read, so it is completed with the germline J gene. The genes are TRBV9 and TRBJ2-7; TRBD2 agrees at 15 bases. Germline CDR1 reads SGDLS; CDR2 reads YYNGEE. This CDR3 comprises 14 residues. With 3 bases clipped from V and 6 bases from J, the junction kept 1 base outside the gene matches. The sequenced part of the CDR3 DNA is TGTGCCAGCAGCGGGACTAGCGGGGGGGGCGAG. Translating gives CASSGTSGGGE. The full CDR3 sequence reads CASSGTSGGGEQYF.

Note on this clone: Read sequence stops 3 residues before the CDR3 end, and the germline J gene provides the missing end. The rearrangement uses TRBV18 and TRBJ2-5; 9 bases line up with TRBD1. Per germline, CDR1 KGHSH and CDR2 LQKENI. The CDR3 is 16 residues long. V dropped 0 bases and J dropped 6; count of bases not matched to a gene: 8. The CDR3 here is CASSPPRQGERKTQYF. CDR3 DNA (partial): TGTGCCAGCTCACCACCGCGACAGGGGGAAAGAAAGACC.

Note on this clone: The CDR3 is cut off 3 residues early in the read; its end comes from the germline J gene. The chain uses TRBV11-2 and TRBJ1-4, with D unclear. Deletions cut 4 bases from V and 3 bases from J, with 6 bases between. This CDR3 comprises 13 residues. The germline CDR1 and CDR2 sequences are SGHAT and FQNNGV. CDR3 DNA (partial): TGTGCCAGCAGCTCCCCCTCTAATGAAAAA. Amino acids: CASSSPSNEK. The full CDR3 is CASSSPSNEKLFF.

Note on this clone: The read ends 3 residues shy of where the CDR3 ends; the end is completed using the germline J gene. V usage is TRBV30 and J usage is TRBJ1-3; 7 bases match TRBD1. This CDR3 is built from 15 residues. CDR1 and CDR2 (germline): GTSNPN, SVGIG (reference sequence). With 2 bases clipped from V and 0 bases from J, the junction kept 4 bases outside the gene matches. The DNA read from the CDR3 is TGTGCCTGGAGTCGGGACAGCGGCTCTGGAAACACC. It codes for CAWSRDSGSGNT. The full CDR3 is CAWSRDSGSGNTIYF.

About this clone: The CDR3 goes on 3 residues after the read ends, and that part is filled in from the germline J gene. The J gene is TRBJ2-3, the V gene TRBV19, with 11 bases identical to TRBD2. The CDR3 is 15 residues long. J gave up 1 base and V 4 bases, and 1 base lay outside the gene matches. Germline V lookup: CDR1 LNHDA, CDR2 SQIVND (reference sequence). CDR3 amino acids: CASSKGLAGTDTQYF. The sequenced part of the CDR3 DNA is TGTGCCAGTAGTAAGGGACTAGCGGGCACAGATACG.

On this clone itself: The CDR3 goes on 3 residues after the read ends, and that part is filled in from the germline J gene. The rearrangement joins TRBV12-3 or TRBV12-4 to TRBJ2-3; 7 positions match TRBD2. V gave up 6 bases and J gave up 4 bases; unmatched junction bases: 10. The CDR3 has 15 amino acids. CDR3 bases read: TGTGCCAGCAGCCAACACGGGGAGGGATCAGATACG. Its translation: CASSQHGEGSDT. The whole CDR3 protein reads CASSQHGEGSDTQYF.

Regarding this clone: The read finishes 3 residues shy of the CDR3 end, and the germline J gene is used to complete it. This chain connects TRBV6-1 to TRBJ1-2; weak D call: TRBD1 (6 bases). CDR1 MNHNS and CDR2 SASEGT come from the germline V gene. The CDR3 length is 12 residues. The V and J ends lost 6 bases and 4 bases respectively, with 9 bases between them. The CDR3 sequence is CASSEQGYGYTF. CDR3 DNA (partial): TGTGCCAGCAGCGAACAGGGCTATGGC.

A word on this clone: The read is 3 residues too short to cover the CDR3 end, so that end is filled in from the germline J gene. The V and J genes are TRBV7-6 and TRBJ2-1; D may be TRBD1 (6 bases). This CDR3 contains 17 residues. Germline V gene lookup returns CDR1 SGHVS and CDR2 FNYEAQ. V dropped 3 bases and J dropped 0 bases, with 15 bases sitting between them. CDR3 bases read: TGTGCCAGCAGCTTGGACAGACCGACTTCCTCCTACAATGAG. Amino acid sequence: CASSLDRPTSSYNE. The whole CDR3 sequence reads CASSLDRPTSSYNEQFF.

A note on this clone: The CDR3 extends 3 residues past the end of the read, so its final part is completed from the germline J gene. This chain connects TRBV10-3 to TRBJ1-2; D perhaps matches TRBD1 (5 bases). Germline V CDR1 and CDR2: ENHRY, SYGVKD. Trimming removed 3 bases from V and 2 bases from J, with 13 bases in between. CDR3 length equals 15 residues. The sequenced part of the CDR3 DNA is TGTGCCATCAGTGACCCTCGTGGACAAAACTATGGC. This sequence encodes CAISDPRGQNYG. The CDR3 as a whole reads CAISDPRGQNYGYTF.

Incomplete CDR3 DNA: TGTGCCAGCAGTGAAAATGGGGGGGTCTCTGGAAACACC. Its protein product is CASSENGGVSGNT. The CDR3 in full is CASSENGGVSGNTIYF. The V and J genes are TRBV6-1 and TRBJ1-3, with D possibly matching TRBD1 (5 bases). The DNA ends 3 residues before the CDR3 does, and the rest of the CDR3 is filled in from the germline J gene. V dropped 2 bases and J dropped 0 bases, with 11 bases sitting between them. Germline CDR1 is MNHNS and CDR2 is SASEGT. This CDR3 spans 16 amino acids.

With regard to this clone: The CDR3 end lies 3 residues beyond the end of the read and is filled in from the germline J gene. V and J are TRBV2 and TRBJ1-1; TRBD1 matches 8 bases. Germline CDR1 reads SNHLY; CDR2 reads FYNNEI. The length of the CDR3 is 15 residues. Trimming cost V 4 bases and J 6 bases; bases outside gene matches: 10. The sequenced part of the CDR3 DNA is TGTGCCAGCAGTGCTAGTAACAGGGGGGGATCTGAA. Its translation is CASSASNRGGSE. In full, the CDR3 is CASSASNRGGSEAFF.

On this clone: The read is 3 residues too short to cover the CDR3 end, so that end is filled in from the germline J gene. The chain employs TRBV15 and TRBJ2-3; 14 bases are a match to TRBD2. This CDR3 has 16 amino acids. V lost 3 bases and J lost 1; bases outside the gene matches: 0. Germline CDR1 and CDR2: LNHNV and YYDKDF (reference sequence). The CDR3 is CATSRGLAGGTDTQYF. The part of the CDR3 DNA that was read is TGTGCCACCAGCAGGGGACTAGCGGGGGGCACAGATACG.

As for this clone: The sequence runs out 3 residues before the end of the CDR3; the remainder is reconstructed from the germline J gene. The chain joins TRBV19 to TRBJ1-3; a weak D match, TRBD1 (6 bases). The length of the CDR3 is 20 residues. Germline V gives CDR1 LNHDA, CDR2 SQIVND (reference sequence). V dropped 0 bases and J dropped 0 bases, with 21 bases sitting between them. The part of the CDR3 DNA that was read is TGTGCCAGTAGTATAGATCCGACCAGGGGTTTTTTATACTCTGGAAACACC. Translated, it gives CASSIDPTRGFLYSGNT. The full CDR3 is CASSIDPTRGFLYSGNTIYF.

CDR3: CASSPWDRGREQYF. The DNA read from the CDR3 is TGTGCCAGCAGCCCGTGGGACAGGGGGCGCGAG. The chain is built from TRBV5-6 and TRBJ2-7; 12 bases line up with TRBD1. The CDR3 end lies 3 residues beyond the end of the read and is filled in from the germline J gene. The CDR3 covers 14 residues. Losses at the gene ends were 4 bases for V and 6 bases for J; bases not matched to a gene: 5. Germline V gene sequence: CDR1 SGHDT, CDR2 YYEEEE. Full variable domain (remainder filled in from reference TRBV5-6 and TRBJ2-7): DAGVTQSPTHLIKTRGQQVTLRCSPKSGHDTVSWYQQALGQGPQFIFQYYEEEERQRGNFPDRFSGHQFPNYSSELNVNALLLGDSALYLCASSPWDRGREQYFGPGTRLTVT.

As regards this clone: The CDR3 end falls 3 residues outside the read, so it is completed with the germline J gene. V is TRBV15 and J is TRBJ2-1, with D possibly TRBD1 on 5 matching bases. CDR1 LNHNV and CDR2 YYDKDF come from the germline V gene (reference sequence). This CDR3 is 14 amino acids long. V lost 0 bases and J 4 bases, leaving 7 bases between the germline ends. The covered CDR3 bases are TGTGCCACCAGCAGAGATGACAGATACAATGAG. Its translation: CATSRDDRYNE. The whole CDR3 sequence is CATSRDDRYNEQFF.

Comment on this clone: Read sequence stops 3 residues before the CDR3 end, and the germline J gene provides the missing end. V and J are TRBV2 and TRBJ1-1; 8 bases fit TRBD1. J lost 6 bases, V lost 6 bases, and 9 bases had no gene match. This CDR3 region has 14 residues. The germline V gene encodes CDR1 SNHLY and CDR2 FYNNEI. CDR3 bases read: TGTGCCAGCAGCCGGGACAGGAGCAAGGCTGAA. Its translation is CASSRDRSKAE. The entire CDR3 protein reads CASSRDRSKAEAFF.